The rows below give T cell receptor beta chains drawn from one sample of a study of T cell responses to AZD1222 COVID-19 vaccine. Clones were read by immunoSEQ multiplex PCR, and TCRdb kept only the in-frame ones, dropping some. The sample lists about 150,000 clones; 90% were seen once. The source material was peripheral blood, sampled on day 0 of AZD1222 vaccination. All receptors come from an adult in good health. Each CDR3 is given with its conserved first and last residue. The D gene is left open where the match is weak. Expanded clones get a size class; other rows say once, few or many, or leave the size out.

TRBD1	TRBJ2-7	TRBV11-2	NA	TGTGCCAGCAGCTGGGGACAGTTCTCCTACGAGCAGTACTTC	CASSWGQFSYEQYF
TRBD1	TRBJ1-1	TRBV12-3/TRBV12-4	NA	TGTGCCAGCAGTCGGACAGGGGGCACTGAAGCTTTCTTT	CASSRTGGTEAFF
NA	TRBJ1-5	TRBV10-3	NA	TGTGCCATCAGTGAGCAGGAGGGCAGGCAGCCCCAGCATTTT	CAISEQEGRQPQHF
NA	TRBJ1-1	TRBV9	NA	TGTGCCAGCAGCCTCGGAACGATGAACACTGAAGCTTTCTTT	CASSLGTMNTEAFF
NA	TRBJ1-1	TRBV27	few	TGTGCCAGCAGTTTAATACCTTCGAACACTGAAGCTTTCTTT	CASSLIPSNTEAFF
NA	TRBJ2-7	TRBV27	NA	TGTGCCAGCAGTCGGAGGGGGGTTCCTAACTACGAGCAGTACTTC	CASSRRGVPNYEQYF
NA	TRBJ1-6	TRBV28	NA	TGTGCCAGCAGTTTGGGGCTTGGTTCACCCCTCCACTTT	CASSLGLGSPLHF
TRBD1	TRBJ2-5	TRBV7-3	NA	TGTGCCAGCAGCCCTATGGCGGGACAGGTCGAGACCCAGTACTTC	CASSPMAGQVETQYF
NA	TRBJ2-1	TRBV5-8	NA	TGTGCCAGCAGCTTGTTAGGGTACAATGAGCAGTTCTTC	CASSLLGYNEQFF
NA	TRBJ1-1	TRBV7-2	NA	TGTGCCAGCAGTATACAGGGCGTTAGGACTGAAGCTTTCTTT	CASSIQGVRTEAFF
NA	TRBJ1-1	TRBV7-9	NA	TGTGCCAGCAGCTTAGCCTGGGGGAACACTGAAGCTTTCTTT	CASSLAWGNTEAFF
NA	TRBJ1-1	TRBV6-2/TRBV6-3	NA	TGTGCCAGCAGTTCCTTGTCCAGGTCGGGCACTGAAGCTTTCTTT	CASSSLSRSGTEAFF